The T cell receptor beta chain under discussion was sequenced for a study of T cells after yellow fever vaccination. TCRdb passed the 5' RACE reads through MiXCR, listing each CDR3 protein once. The repertoire includes about 320,000 distinct CDR3 sequences, around 10% of them detected once, and under 4% sits in the top ten. The table lists this clonotype with a few counts. This CDR3 spans 14 amino acids. V lost 4 bases and J 2 bases, leaving 12 bases between the germline ends. CDR1 is SGHRS and CDR2 is YFSETQ in the germline V gene. This TCR came from a man aged 18-30 years who received the YFV17D yellow fever vaccine. The chain carries TRBV5-1 and TRBJ2-5; no clear D. The sequences come from CD4+ T cells sorted from PBMCs, collected 45 days after the yellow fever booster vaccination. This CDR3 reads CASSVDGNQETQYF. DNA for the CDR3: TGCGCCAGCAGCGTCGACGGAAATCAAGAGACCCAGTACTTC.